Given below is one TCR beta chain in context. As yet, its antigen is unknown. Sample time point: pre-treatment baseline. Prior systemic cancer therapy, immunosuppressant use and other active malignancies excluded patients. From germline, CDR1 is SNHLY and CDR2 FYNNEI. V lost 2 bases to trimming and J lost 1 base, with 6 bases between them. The CDR3 totals 14 residues. Assay: immunoSEQ multiplex PCR; the TCRdb copy retains only in-frame clones and omits some. The table lists 9,900 or so clones, about 88% of them singletons, with roughly a tenth in the top ten. These data belong to a study of blood T cell dynamics during melanoma immunotherapy. In the study overall: Patients with metastatic melanoma got pembrolizumab or nivolumab-ipilimumab as first-line care.

Broader study findings: It remained unknown if the driving T cell clones were melanoma-specific. PBMC repertoires of eventual disease-control patients split at W3 into clonality or diversity gains.

The source is a human donor with melanoma. This specimen consisted of blood, obtained from a patient treated with checkpoint blockade. The J gene is TRBJ1-3, the V gene TRBV2; D gene uncertain. The CDR3, as DNA: TGTGCCAGCAGTGAAATAGGTTCTGGAAACACCATATATTTT. It specifies CASSEIGSGNTIYF.